A single sample gave rise to the 12 T cell receptor beta chains below, sequenced in a study of blood T cell repertoires in COVID-19. The repertoire was sequenced with immunoSEQ multiplex PCR; TCRdb's copy has only in-frame clones and lacks some. The sample includes 80,000 to 100,000 clones, about 80% of them seen just once. Sequenced sample: peripheral blood. The receptors originated from an older man with acute or convalescent COVID-19.

This clone was counted a single time. This rearrangement joins TRBV28 to TRBJ2-7; a weak D match, TRBD2 (6 bases). Germline V gene sequence: CDR1 MDHEN, CDR2 SYDVKM. V dropped 9 bases and J dropped 5 bases, with 17 bases sitting between them. The CDR3 totals 13 residues. CDR3 sequence reads: CASLRGGWNEQYF. DNA of the CDR3: TGTGCCAGTTTAAGAGGAGGGTGGAACGAGCAGTACTTC.

The chain links TRBV28 to TRBJ2-5; 8 bases align to TRBD2. In germline, CDR1 is MDHEN, CDR2 SYDVKM. The junction had 18 bases not matched to a gene; V was cut back by 6 bases and J by 3 bases. The CDR3 has 18 residues. CDR3 DNA: TGTGCCAGCAGCGAGAGCAGGGGACTAGGAAGTATAGAAGAGACCCAGTACTTC. Protein: CASSESRGLGSIEETQYF.

This rearrangement joins TRBV14 to TRBJ2-3; 11 bases are shared with TRBD1. In germline, CDR1 is SGHDN, CDR2 FVKESK. Trimming at V came to 7 bases and at J to 4 bases, leaving 10 bases not matched to a gene. The CDR3 extends over 16 amino acids. CDR3 region: CASNRMGTGGSDTQYF. CDR3 sequence (DNA): TGTGCCAGCAACCGCATGGGGACAGGGGGATCAGATACGCAGTATTTT.

CDR3 in amino acids: CASSSDFGETQYF. CDR3 bases: TGTGCCAGCTCATCTGACTTCGGAGAGACCCAGTACTTC. The genes are TRBV18 and TRBJ2-5; no clear D gene. CDR1 and CDR2 from the germline V gene are KGHSH and LQKENI. CDR3 length: 13 residues. V was clipped by 5 bases and J by 4 bases, with 11 bases between them.

Only one count was recorded for this clone. V gene TRBV18 combines with J gene TRBJ1-1; D is unclear. The CDR3 consists of 14 residues. V lost 3 bases and J lost 6, with 14 bases in between. Germline loops: CDR1 KGHSH, CDR2 LQKENI. CDR3 in DNA: TGTGCCAGCTCACCCTCGAACCTCCGCGCTGAAGCTTTCTTT. It specifies CASSPSNLRAEAFF.

The V gene is TRBV6-5, the J gene TRBJ2-1; 10 nucleotides agree with TRBD2. Germline V gene data show CDR1 as MNHEY and CDR2 as SVGAGI. V trimming: 6 bases; J trimming: 8 bases; junction bases outside the gene matches: 7. The CDR3 sequence is 14 residues long. In DNA, the CDR3 is TGTGCCAGCAGCCCGGGACTAGCGAGGGATGAGCAGTTCTTC. Translated: CASSPGLARDEQFF.

Here the CDR3 reads CASSPRDNQPQHF. CDR3 nucleotide sequence: TGTGCCAGCAGTCCCAGGGACAATCAGCCCCAGCATTTT. The chain carries TRBV6-5 and TRBJ1-5; TRBD1 is a possible D gene (5 bases). Germline CDR1 reads MNHEY; CDR2 reads SVGAGI. Trimming removed 5 bases from V and 3 bases from J, with 8 bases in between. The CDR3 covers 13 residues.

This sequence joins TRBV9 and TRBJ2-7, with 7 bases fitting TRBD2. Unmatched junction bases numbered 8, after V lost 0 bases and J lost 8 bases. The CDR3 covers 14 residues. The germline gives CDR1 SGDLS, CDR2 YYNGEE. DNA of the CDR3: TGTGCCAGCAGCGTAGAATCTAGCGGCATCAAGCAGTACTTC. Protein sequence: CASSVESSGIKQYF.

This rearrangement joins TRBV3-1 (or the pseudogene TRBV3-2) to TRBJ2-7; 8 nucleotides match TRBD1. Losses at the gene ends were 1 base for V and 3 bases for J; bases not matched to a gene: 5. This CDR3 is 15 amino acids long. Germline CDR1 LGHDT, CDR2 YNNKEL (reference sequence). The CDR3 spells CASSQADRDIYEQYF. DNA for the CDR3: TGTGCCAGCAGCCAAGCGGACAGGGATATCTACGAGCAGTACTTC.

The rearrangement uses TRBV6-5 and TRBJ2-3; 7 nucleotides line up with TRBD2. This CDR3 is built from 15 residues. The junction had 2 bases not matched to a gene; V was cut back by 2 bases and J by 0 bases. Germline values: CDR1 MNHEY, CDR2 SVGAGI. The CDR3 region is CASSYLAASTDTQYF. The CDR3 DNA sequence: TGTGCCAGCAGTTACCTAGCGGCTAGCACAGATACGCAGTATTTT.

The rearrangement links TRBV15 to TRBJ1-2, with 12 bases identical to TRBD1. This CDR3 is built from 17 residues. The junction had 9 bases not matched to a gene; V was cut back by 0 bases and J by 7 bases. From germline, CDR1 is LNHNV and CDR2 YYDKDF (reference sequence). The CDR3 DNA reads as TGTGCCACCAGCAGAGATCCCAAGGGACAGGGGGCGCCTGGCTACACCTTC. Translating it yields CATSRDPKGQGAPGYTF. Full variable domain (remainder filled in from reference TRBV15 and TRBJ1-2): DAMVIQNPRYQVTQFGKPVTLSCSQTLNHNVMYWYQQKSSQAPKLLFHYYDKDFNNEADTPDNFQSRRPNTSFCFLDIRSPGLGDTAMYLCATSRDPKGQGAPGYTFGSGTRLTVV.

The chain is built from TRBV2 and TRBJ2-3; the D gene is possibly TRBD2 (5 bases). Germline V gene sequence: CDR1 SNHLY, CDR2 FYNNEI. CDR3 length equals 12 residues. Trimming took 3 bases from V and 14 from J, leaving 15 bases between them. The CDR3 coding sequence is TGTGCCAGCAGTGATCGAGGGCCCCGCCCGTATTTT. Its translation is CASSDRGPRPYF.